The clone carrying this T cell receptor beta chain was picked up a small number of times. Germline CDR1 and CDR2: MGHRA and YSYEKL. The CDR3 extends over 16 amino acids. With V trimmed by 5 bases and J by 5 bases, 9 bases remained unmatched. The record originates from a study of cytomegalovirus exposure and HLA in healthy donors. Use of 60 Vbeta and 13 Jbeta primers characterized the PCR. Only in-frame clones appear in the TCRdb table, and some are missing; sequencing was by immunoSEQ multiplex PCR. The table shows roughly 100,000 clones, with roughly 80% occurring only once. The sample was PBMCs. This clonotype was obtained from a man aged 35 to 55 in good health and CMV-seronegative. The rearrangement links TRBV4-1 to TRBJ2-5; 12 bases fit TRBD1. The CDR3 coding sequence is TGCGCCAGCAGCGGCCGGGACAGGGGGCGCGGGGAGACCCAGTACTTC. Its translation is CASSGRDRGRGETQYF.